Below are 18 T cell receptor beta chains sequenced from a single sample in a study of cytomegalovirus exposure and HLA in healthy donors (dated by TCRdb to between 2016 and 2019). The library was prepared using the immunoSEQ multiplex PCR assay. For the multiplex PCR, a mixture combining 60 forward primers for TCR Vbeta segments and 13 reverse primers for TCR Jbeta segments was used. The table comes from immuneACCESS by way of TCRdb, which keeps in-frame sequences with V and J called. Part of the clones is missing from these tables; in studies checked, under half for an unresolved V gene and the rest for unknown reasons. Here the sample has approximately 140,000 clones; approximately 85% occur a single time. Together, the top ten hold around 0.5% of the sample. The specimen sequenced was PBMCs. The origin of the receptors is a woman in her thirties or forties in good health and CMV-seronegative.

The genes are TRBV27 and TRBJ1-2; 7 bases line up with TRBD1. The CDR3 extends over 13 amino acids. Looked up from germline, CDR1 is MNHEY and CDR2 is SMNVEV (reference sequence). Germline trimming cut 2 bases from V and 3 bases from J; bases unmatched to any gene: 0. As DNA, the CDR3 is TGTGCCAGCAGTTTACAGGGGGACTATGGCTACACCTTC. Translation gives CASSLQGDYGYTF.

The V call is TRBV2, the J call TRBJ1-3; D possibly corresponds to TRBD1 (6 bases). V was trimmed by 6 bases and J by 3 bases, leaving 12 bases between them. Germline CDR1 is SNHLY and CDR2 is FYNNEI. The CDR3 contains 14 residues. This CDR3 reads CASSQQGDGNTIYF. The DNA for the CDR3 is TGTGCCAGCAGCCAACAGGGAGATGGAAACACCATATATTTT.

The genes are TRBV5-4 and TRBJ2-3, with D maybe TRBD2 (6 bases). V dropped 4 bases and J dropped 5 bases, with 17 bases sitting between them. Germline values: CDR1 SGHNT, CDR2 YYREEE (reference sequence). The CDR3 is 15 residues long. In DNA, the CDR3 is TGTGCCAGCAGCCAGGCCGGGACTCAGGGAGATACGCAGTATTTT. It codes for CASSQAGTQGDTQYF.

This chain joins TRBV2 and TRBJ2-2; D is perhaps TRBD2 (6 bases). Per germline, CDR1 SNHLY and CDR2 FYNNEI. Trimming stripped 5 bases from V and 4 bases from J, with 14 bases between. The CDR3 sequence is 15 residues long. The CDR3 DNA reads as TGTGCCAGCAGTCGGGAGCCTTATAGCACCGGGGAGCTGTTTTTT. Translating gives CASSREPYSTGELFF.

The rearrangement links TRBV19 to TRBJ1-2; D unresolved. Germline assignment: CDR1 LNHDA and CDR2 SQIVND (reference sequence). V lost 6 bases to trimming and J lost 4 bases, with 21 bases between them. The CDR3 loop spans 16 amino acids. CDR3 DNA: TGTGCCAGTAGCCCTTCTGGGCCCCTCTCGGTCTATGGCTACACCTTC. It is translated as CASSPSGPLSVYGYTF.

The rearrangement uses TRBV29-1 and TRBJ2-7; 8 nucleotides line up with TRBD2. Trimming removed 1 base from V and 3 bases from J; junction bases left unmatched: 8. Germline CDR1 reads SQVTM; CDR2 reads ANQGSEA. The CDR3 is 15 residues long. Here the CDR3 reads CSVEVRLAGLYEQYF. Here the CDR3 DNA reads TGCAGCGTTGAAGTTCGGCTAGCGGGCCTCTACGAGCAGTACTTC.

There are a few counts of this clone. This chain uses TRBV27 with TRBJ2-7, with a possible D match to TRBD1 (6 bases). Per the germline V gene, CDR1 is MNHEY and CDR2 is SMNVEV (reference sequence). The CDR3 is 13 amino acids. V dropped 5 bases and J dropped 2 bases, with 10 bases sitting between them. In DNA, the CDR3 is TGTGCCAGCAGTCCCCGGACAGCCTACGAGCAGTACTTC. This sequence encodes CASSPRTAYEQYF.

The chain carries TRBV5-5 and TRBJ2-3; weak D call: TRBD1 (6 bases). Germline loops: CDR1 SGHKS, CDR2 YYEKEE (reference sequence). There are 16 residues in the CDR3. The V end was cut by 0 bases, the J end by 4 bases, with 15 bases between. In DNA form, the CDR3 reads TGTGCCAGCAGCTTGGCCGTTATGGGGGCTTCAGATACGCAGTATTTT. It is translated as CASSLAVMGASDTQYF.

This clone was found a few times. V usage is TRBV7-8 and J usage is TRBJ2-3, with unresolved D. V gave up 0 bases and J gave up 6 bases, with 7 bases separating them. The CDR3 is made up of 13 amino acids. From germline, CDR1 is SGHVS and CDR2 FQNEAQ. CDR3 DNA sequence: TGTGCCAGCAGCTTAGCCTTGTTGGATACGCAGTATTTT. It yields the protein CASSLALLDTQYF.

The chain has TRBV2 and TRBJ2-1; 8 nucleotides agree with TRBD2. The CDR3 totals 12 residues. CDR1 is SNHLY and CDR2 is FYNNEI in the germline V gene. Trimming removed 9 bases from V and 6 bases from J; junction bases left unmatched: 4. CDR3 region: CASKRELNEQFF. In DNA form, the CDR3 reads TGTGCCAGTAAGCGGGAGCTCAATGAGCAGTTCTTC.

CDR3 amino acids: CASKRDGGGEETQYF. In DNA, the CDR3 is TGCGCCAGCAAGCGGGACGGGGGTGGGGAAGAGACCCAGTACTTC. This chain uses TRBV5-1 with TRBJ2-5; 7 bases agree with TRBD2. The germline gives CDR1 SGHRS, CDR2 YFSETQ. V was pared by 6 bases and J by 3 bases, with 11 bases of the junction left unmatched. CDR3 size: 15 residues.

The rearrangement links TRBV5-1 to TRBJ1-1; a possible D gene is TRBD1 (6 bases). The CDR3 spans 15 residues. The V and J ends lost 3 bases and 3 bases respectively, with 15 bases between them. The germline V gene has CDR1 SGHRS and CDR2 YFSETQ. CDR3 sequence (DNA): TGCGCCAGCAGCTGGGGCGGGGGGGCAGACACTGAAGCTTTCTTT. Translating it yields CASSWGGGADTEAFF.

V usage is TRBV5-1 and J usage is TRBJ2-7; maybe TRBD1 (5 bases). The CDR3 loop spans 15 amino acids. Germline V gene lookup returns CDR1 SGHRS and CDR2 YFSETQ. Trimming took off 2 bases at V and 3 bases at J, with 15 bases between the two ends. CDR3 nucleotides: TGCGCCAGCAGCTTTTCGGAGACAGCAGGCTACGAGCAGTACTTC. Amino acid sequence: CASSFSETAGYEQYF.

The chain joins TRBV7-9 to TRBJ2-3; D remains unclear. This CDR3 is built from 15 residues. V lost 4 bases and J 2 bases, leaving 13 bases between the germline ends. CDR1 and CDR2 (germline): SEHNR, FQNEAQ (reference sequence). CDR3 amino acids: CASSSRLSFTDTQYF. In nucleotides, the CDR3 is TGTGCCAGCAGCTCAAGACTGTCGTTCACAGATACGCAGTATTTT.

The V call is TRBV28, the J call TRBJ2-5; TRBD1 might be the D (6 bases). The closer fit of TRBJ2-7 to the DNA end suggests the J call may be wrong. The CDR3 consists of 17 residues. The germline V gene encodes CDR1 MDHEN and CDR2 SYDVKM. The CDR3 protein is CASSSTRWDNGDSEQYF. In DNA, the CDR3 is TGTGCCAGCAGTTCTACCCGATGGGACAACGGAGACAGCGAGCAGTACTTC.

This clone was counted a few times. This chain uses TRBV6-6 with TRBJ1-5, with D possibly TRBD1 on 5 matching bases. Trimming stripped 6 bases from V and 0 bases from J, with 9 bases between. The CDR3 contains 14 residues. Germline lookup yields CDR1 MNHNY and CDR2 SVGAGI (reference sequence). The CDR3: CASRLDTSNQPQHF. In DNA, the CDR3 is TGTGCCAGCAGGTTGGACACTAGCAATCAGCCCCAGCATTTT.

V and J are TRBV28 and TRBJ2-3, with TRBD2 as a possible D gene (5 bases). V was clipped by 4 bases and J by 6 bases, with 8 bases between them. The CDR3 extends over 12 amino acids. The germline CDR1 and CDR2 sequences are MDHEN and SYDVKM. The CDR3: CASSSVADTQYF. Here the CDR3 DNA reads TGTGCCAGCAGTTCCGTAGCGGATACGCAGTATTTT.

The V gene is TRBV2, the J gene TRBJ2-5, with D unresolved. This CDR3 spans 12 amino acids. Trimming stripped 6 bases from V and 5 bases from J, with 10 bases between. The germline CDR1 and CDR2 sequences are SNHLY and FYNNEI. CDR3 bases: TGTGCCAGCAGCCTCGTACGGGAGACCCAGTACTTC. This gives the protein CASSLVRETQYF.